This T cell receptor (beta chain) was recorded in a study of neurological immune-mediated disorders. Ten or more counts support this clonotype. Where libraries were unsorted, they were derived from 2 million PBMCs stored at -80 degrees C. Germline V gives CDR1 MNHNS, CDR2 SASEGT. Trimming cost V 2 bases and J 6 bases; bases outside gene matches: 6. There are 15 residues in the CDR3. With 10-nucleotide random UMIs included, cDNA was synthesized by 5'RACE. In TCRdb, the 5' RACE reads were re-called with MiXCR into one record per CDR3 protein. Among 55,000 to 75,000 distinct CDR3 sequences, roughly 13% were seen once, and the ten largest hold approximately 12%.

The chain recombines TRBV6-1 with TRBJ2-1; TRBD1 agrees at 8 bases. The TCR originated in a woman aged 55 to 70 with HTLV-1-associated myelopathy (HAM/TSP). Sequences were obtained from PBMCs. The DNA for the CDR3 is TGTGCCAGCAGTGAACAAGGACAGGGATTCAATGAGCAGTTCTTC. As protein: CASSEQGQGFNEQFF.